This entry lists 20 T cell receptor beta chains sequenced from one sample in a study of shared clonotypes between healthy human individuals. Here immunoSEQ multiplex PCR was the method, and the copy in TCRdb shows in-frame clones only, minus some. The table includes about 2.2 million clones, 93% detected once. CD45RO-negative cells were positively selected for CCR7, leaving out terminally differentiated effector memory CD45RA+ cells. Source material: naive CD8+ T cells from PBMCs. The receptors come from a man younger than 35 in good health. Some clones in this sample may be carry-over from other donors' samples.

Concerning this clone itself: The same CDR3 can be traced to other DNA sequences in this sample. The rearrangement links TRBV28 to TRBJ2-1; D possibly matches TRBD1 or TRBD2 (5 bases each). The germline V gene has CDR1 MDHEN and CDR2 SYDVKM. V lost 2 bases to trimming and J lost 2 bases, with 7 bases between them. This CDR3 contains 14 residues. CDR3 bases: TGTGCCAGCAGTTTACAGGGAGCCTACAATGAGCAGTTCTTC. It translates to CASSLQGAYNEQFF.

This clone was observed a single time. The J gene is TRBJ1-2, the V gene TRBV29-1; the match to TRBD1 covers 7 bases. The CDR3 spans 14 residues. The trim removed 6 bases at V and 4 bases at J, leaving 11 bases unmatched. Germline CDR1 reads SQVTM; CDR2 reads ANQGSEA. The chain's CDR3 is CSVPDREEGYGYTF. The CDR3 nucleotides are TGCAGCGTCCCCGACAGGGAAGAAGGCTATGGCTACACCTTC.

The chain is built from TRBV27 and TRBJ1-1; 9 nucleotides agree with TRBD1. The CDR3 covers 15 residues. Losses at the gene ends were 4 bases for V and 0 bases for J; bases not matched to a gene: 3. CDR1 MNHEY and CDR2 SMNVEV come from the germline V gene (reference sequence). The CDR3 DNA reads TGTGCCAGCAGTTGGGGACAGGGTCTGAACACTGAAGCTTTCTTT. It encodes CASSWGQGLNTEAFF.

The chain carries TRBV19 and TRBJ1-2, with D unresolved. V was cut by 7 bases and J by 6 bases, with 15 bases left in between. The CDR3 is 13 amino acids. CDR1 and CDR2 (germline): LNHDA, SQIVND (reference sequence). The CDR3 DNA reads as TGTGCCAGTATGGCAGTGGCAGTCGATGGCTACACCTTC. It yields the protein CASMAVAVDGYTF. The variable domain in full, with the rest retrieved from reference TRBV19 and TRBJ1-2, is DGGITQSPKYLFRKEGQNVTLSCEQNLNHDAMYWYRQDPGQGLRLIYYSQIVNDFQKGDIAEGYSVSREKKESFPLTVTSAQKNPTAFYLCASMAVAVDGYTFGSGTRLTVV.

To note about this clone: The same CDR3 also results from other DNA sequences found in this sample. The chain combines TRBV9 with TRBJ2-7; D unresolved. Germline CDR1 reads SGDLS; CDR2 reads YYNGEE. The CDR3 contains 14 residues. V gave up 2 bases and J gave up 3 bases, with 12 bases separating them. The CDR3 sequence is CASSVGGNGYEQYF. The CDR3 region has the DNA TGTGCCAGCAGCGTGGGTGGGAACGGCTACGAGCAGTACTTC. The whole variable domain, remainder taken from reference TRBV9 and TRBJ2-7, is DSGVTQTPKHLITATGQRVTLRCSPRSGDLSVYWYQQSLDQGLQFLIQYYNGEERAKGNILERFSAQQFPDLHSELNLSSLELGDSALYFCASSVGGNGYEQYFGPGTRLTVT.

CDR3 sequence reads: CASSPNRTPF. The DNA for the CDR3 is TGTGCCAGCAGCCCGAACCGGACTCCTTTT. This sequence joins TRBV12-1 and TRBJ1-1. TRBV12-1 is termed a pseudogene. This CDR3 has 10 residues.

The chain links TRBV7-9 to TRBJ1-1; 9 nucleotides agree with TRBD1. With V trimmed by 1 base and J by 10 bases, 7 bases remained unmatched. This CDR3 contains 14 residues. Germline CDR1 is SEHNR and CDR2 is FQNEAQ (reference sequence). The CDR3 is CASSLGGTGPGAFF. CDR3 nucleotides: TGTGCCAGCAGCTTAGGAGGGACAGGGCCCGGAGCTTTCTTT.

The gene calls are TRBV7-3 and TRBJ2-1, with D possibly TRBD2 on 5 matching bases. The CDR3 loop spans 19 amino acids. V lost 1 base, J lost 6 bases, and 25 bases lay in between. The germline V gene has CDR1 SGHTA and CDR2 FQGTGA. CDR3 DNA sequence: TGTGCCAGCAGCTTAAATTCCGGATCGGGAAACCCCGAAATCAATGAGCAGTTCTTC. Protein: CASSLNSGSGNPEINEQFF.

There are a few counts of this clone. This CDR3 is also generated by other DNA sequences in the sample. V is TRBV28 and J is TRBJ1-5, with D possibly being TRBD1 (5 bases). This CDR3 region has 14 residues. Germline V lookup: CDR1 MDHEN, CDR2 SYDVKM. The V end lost 5 bases, the J end lost 0 bases, and 8 bases lay between the germline ends. CDR3 residues: CASSQTDSNQPQHF. The CDR3 DNA sequence: TGTGCCAGCAGTCAGACAGATAGCAATCAGCCCCAGCATTTT.

The J gene is TRBJ2-3, the V gene TRBV9; D gene uncertain. There are 16 residues in the CDR3. Germline CDR1 SGDLS, CDR2 YYNGEE. Deletions cut 0 bases from V and 1 base from J, with 12 bases between. The DNA of the CDR3 is TGTGCCAGCAGCGTAGGTAGGGCGGCCCGCACAGATACGCAGTATTTT. Translation gives CASSVGRAARTDTQYF. Full variable domain (remainder filled in from reference TRBV9 and TRBJ2-3): DSGVTQTPKHLITATGQRVTLRCSPRSGDLSVYWYQQSLDQGLQFLIQYYNGEERAKGNILERFSAQQFPDLHSELNLSSLELGDSALYFCASSVGRAARTDTQYFGPGTRLTVL.

The CDR3 DNA is TGTGCCAGCAGTGAACAGGGGGGAGGCTATGGCTACACCTTC. Protein sequence: CASSEQGGGYGYTF. V is TRBV27 and J is TRBJ1-2, with 8 positions matching TRBD1. CDR1 and CDR2 from the germline V gene are MNHEY and SMNVEV (reference sequence). V shed 5 bases and J 4 bases; nucleotides not matched to a gene: 6. CDR3 length: 14 residues.

This clone was seen once. The V gene is TRBV5-4, the J gene TRBJ1-1; weak D call: TRBD1 (6 bases). This CDR3 has 16 amino acids. Trimming shortened V by 0 bases and J by 0 bases, and 12 bases separated the two germline ends. CDR1 SGHNT and CDR2 YYREEE come from the germline V gene (reference sequence). In DNA, the CDR3 is TGTGCCAGCAGCTTGGGAACAGGGAATATGAACACTGAAGCTTTCTTT. Encoded protein: CASSLGTGNMNTEAFF.

The rearrangement uses TRBV7-3 and TRBJ2-7, with 9 positions matching TRBD1. This CDR3 comprises 15 residues. Germline assignment: CDR1 SGHTA and CDR2 FQGTGA. V was pared by 4 bases and J by 5 bases, with 9 bases of the junction left unmatched. The CDR3 DNA is TGTGCCAGCAGCTCGGGACAGGGAATTCCTAACGAGCAGTACTTC. Amino acid sequence: CASSSGQGIPNEQYF. Full variable domain (missing parts from reference TRBV7-3 and TRBJ2-7): GAGVSQTPSNKVTEKGKYVELRCDPISGHTALYWYRQSLGQGPEFLIYFQGTGAADDSGLPNDRFFAVRPEGSVSTLKIQRTERGDSAVYLCASSSGQGIPNEQYFGPGTRLTVT.

The DNA for the CDR3 is TGCGCCAGCAGCTTGGCAGGGGCAGCTGGGGCCAACGTCCTGACTTTC. Encoded protein: CASSLAGAAGANVLTF. The J gene is TRBJ2-6, the V gene TRBV5-1, with TRBD1 as a possible D gene (6 bases). With 0 bases removed from V and 2 bases from J, the gap between germline ends came to 9 bases. This CDR3 is built from 16 residues. Germline V gene sequence: CDR1 SGHRS, CDR2 YFSETQ.

This rearrangement joins TRBV27 to TRBJ2-1; TRBD2 is a possible D gene (5 bases). Germline CDR1 MNHEY, CDR2 SMNVEV (reference sequence). This CDR3 has 15 residues. V was pared by 6 bases and J by 0 bases, with 12 bases between. CDR3 sequence reads: CASSARAASYNEQFF. Written as DNA, the CDR3 is TGTGCCAGCAGCGCGAGGGCCGCCTCCTACAATGAGCAGTTCTTC.

This chain joins TRBV4-3 and TRBJ1-5; 7 positions match TRBD1. This CDR3 contains 13 residues. Per germline, CDR1 LGHNA and CDR2 YSLEER. The V and J ends lost 3 bases and 7 bases, in that order; junction bases with no gene match: 3. CDR3 amino acids: CASSQTGRQPQHF. For the CDR3, the DNA is TGCGCCAGCAGCCAGACAGGGCGCCAGCCCCAGCATTTT.

The chain carries TRBV10-2 and TRBJ2-7; possible D gene TRBD1, 6 bases. Between the trimmed V and J ends, which lost 4 bases and 2 bases, there was a span of 9 bases. This CDR3 spans 13 amino acids. Looked up from germline, CDR1 is WSHSY and CDR2 is SAAADI. CDR3 sequence: CASSATGPYEQYF. CDR3 in DNA: TGCGCCAGCAGTGCCACAGGGCCCTACGAGCAGTACTTC.

This rearrangement joins TRBV28 to TRBJ1-5; D may be TRBD1 (5 bases). V lost 4 bases, J lost 5 bases, and 15 bases lay in between. Germline CDR1 and CDR2: MDHEN and SYDVKM. The CDR3 extends over 15 amino acids. The CDR3 loop is CASSSRPVGDQPQHF. CDR3 nucleotide sequence: TGTGCCAGCAGTTCCCGCCCTGTGGGGGATCAGCCCCAGCATTTT.

This sequence joins TRBV7-9 and TRBJ2-4; no firm D call. CDR1 SEHNR and CDR2 FQNEAQ come from the germline V gene (reference sequence). This CDR3 is built from 14 residues. The ends were cut back, 5 bases at V and 1 base at J, with 9 bases in the middle. The CDR3 bases are TGTGCCAGCAGCCCTCGCCCGGCCAAAAACATTCAGTACTTC. Residues: CASSPRPAKNIQYF.

V is TRBV11-3 and J is TRBJ2-7; TRBD2 agrees at 12 bases. Germline-derived CDR1 and CDR2 are SGHNT and YENEEA. This CDR3 spans 19 amino acids. J lost 4 bases, V lost 1 base, and 14 bases had no gene match. CDR3 sequence reads: CASSLGLRLAGDGTYEQYF. CDR3 DNA sequence: TGTGCCAGCAGCTTAGGACTCCGACTAGCGGGAGATGGGACTTACGAGCAGTACTTC.